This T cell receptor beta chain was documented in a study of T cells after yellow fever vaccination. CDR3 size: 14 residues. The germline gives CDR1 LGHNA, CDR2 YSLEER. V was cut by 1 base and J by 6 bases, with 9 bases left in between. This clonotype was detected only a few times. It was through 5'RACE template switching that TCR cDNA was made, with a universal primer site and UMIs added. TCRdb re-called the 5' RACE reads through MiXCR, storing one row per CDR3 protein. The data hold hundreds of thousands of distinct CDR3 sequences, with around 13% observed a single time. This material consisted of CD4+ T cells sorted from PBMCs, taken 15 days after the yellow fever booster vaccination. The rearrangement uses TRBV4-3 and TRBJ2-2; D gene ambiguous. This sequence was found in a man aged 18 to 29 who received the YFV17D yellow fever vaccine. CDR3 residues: CASSQALSAGELFF. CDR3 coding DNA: TGCGCCAGCAGCCAAGCCTTGAGCGCCGGGGAGCTGTTTTTT.